This T cell receptor beta chain was observed in a study of blood T cell repertoires in COVID-19. At the level of the study: Samples came from the United States, Italy and Spain, spanning acute and convalescent COVID-19.

The CDR3 covers 16 residues. Source study methods: For nucleated cells, counts were estimated from reference gene primer amplification. TCRdb's table, derived via immunoSEQ multiplex PCR, lists solely in-frame clones and lacks some. V and J calls and clone size are given by that table; D and trimming were obtained from the DNA. The sample includes 60,000 to 85,000 clones, 80% to 90% of them seen just once. The chain couples TRBV12-2 to TRBJ1-5; TRBD1 is taken as the D call from the table, unchecked against the DNA. TRBV12-2 corresponds to a pseudogene. The material sequenced was peripheral blood. The receptor was derived from a woman aged 60-75 years with acute or convalescent COVID-19. Here the CDR3 reads CASRIWTGFSPQPQHF. The CDR3 DNA sequence: TGTGCAAGTCGCATTTGGACAGGGTTTTCTCCCCAGCCCCAGCATTTT.